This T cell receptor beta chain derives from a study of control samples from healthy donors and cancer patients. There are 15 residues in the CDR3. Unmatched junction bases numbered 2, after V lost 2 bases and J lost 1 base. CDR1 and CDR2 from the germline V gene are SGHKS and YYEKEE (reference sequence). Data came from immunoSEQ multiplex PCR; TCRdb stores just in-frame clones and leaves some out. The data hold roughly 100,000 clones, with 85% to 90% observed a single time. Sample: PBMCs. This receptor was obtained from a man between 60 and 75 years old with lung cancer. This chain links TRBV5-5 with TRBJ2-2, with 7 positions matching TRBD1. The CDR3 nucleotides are TGTGCCAGCAGCTTCGGACAGGTGAACACCGGGGAGCTGTTTTTT. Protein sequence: CASSFGQVNTGELFF.